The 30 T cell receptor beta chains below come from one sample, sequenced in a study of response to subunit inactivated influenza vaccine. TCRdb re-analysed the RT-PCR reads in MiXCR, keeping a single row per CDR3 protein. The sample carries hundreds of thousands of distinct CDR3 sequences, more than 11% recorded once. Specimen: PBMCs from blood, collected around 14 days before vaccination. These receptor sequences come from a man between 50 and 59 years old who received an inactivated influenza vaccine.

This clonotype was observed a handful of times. The CDR3 region is CSARRGQTSTDTQYF. DNA for the CDR3: TGCAGTGCCAGAAGAGGACAGACTAGCACAGATACGCAGTATTTT. V and J are TRBV20-1 and TRBJ2-3, with a weak D call TRBD1 (6 bases). The V gene's germline CDR1 is DFQATT and CDR2 SNEGSKA (reference sequence). This CDR3 is built from 15 residues. V lost 6 bases, J lost 0 bases, and 16 bases lay in between.

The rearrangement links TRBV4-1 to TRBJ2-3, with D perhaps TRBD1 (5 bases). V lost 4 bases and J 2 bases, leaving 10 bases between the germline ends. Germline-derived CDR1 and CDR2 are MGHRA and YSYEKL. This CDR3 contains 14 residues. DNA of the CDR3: TGCGCCAGCAGCCGTAACAGGAACACAGATACGCAGTATTTT. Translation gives CASSRNRNTDTQYF.

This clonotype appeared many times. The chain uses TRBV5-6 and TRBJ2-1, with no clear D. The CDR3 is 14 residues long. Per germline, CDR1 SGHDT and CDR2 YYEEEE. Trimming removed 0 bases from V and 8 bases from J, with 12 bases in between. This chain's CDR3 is CASSLVGYSYEQFF. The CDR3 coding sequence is TGTGCCAGCAGCTTGGTAGGGTATAGCTATGAGCAGTTCTTC.

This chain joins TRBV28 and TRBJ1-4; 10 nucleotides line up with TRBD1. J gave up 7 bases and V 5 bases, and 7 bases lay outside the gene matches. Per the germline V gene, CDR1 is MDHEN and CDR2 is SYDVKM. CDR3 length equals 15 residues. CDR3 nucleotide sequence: TGTGCCAGCAGTGTAGACAGGGGGCTGAGTGAAAAACTGTTTTTT. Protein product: CASSVDRGLSEKLFF.

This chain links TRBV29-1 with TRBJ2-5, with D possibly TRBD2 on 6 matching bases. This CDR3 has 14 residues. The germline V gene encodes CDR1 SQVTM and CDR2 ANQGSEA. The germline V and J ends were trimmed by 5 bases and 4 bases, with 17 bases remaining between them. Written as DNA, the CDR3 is TGCAGCGTTACCGGGAGACCGAGTATAGAGACCCAGTACTTC. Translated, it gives CSVTGRPSIETQYF. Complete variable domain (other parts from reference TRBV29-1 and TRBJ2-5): SAVISQKPSRDICQRGTSLTIQCQVDSQVTMMFWYRQQPGQSLTLIATANQGSEATYESGFVIDKFPISRPNLTFSTLTVSNMSPEDSSIYLCSVTGRPSIETQYFGPGTRLLVL.

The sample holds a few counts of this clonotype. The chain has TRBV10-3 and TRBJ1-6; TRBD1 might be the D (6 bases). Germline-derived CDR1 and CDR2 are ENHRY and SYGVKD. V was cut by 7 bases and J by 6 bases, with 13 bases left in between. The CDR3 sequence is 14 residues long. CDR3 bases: TGTGCCATCACAGCGGGACAACTTAATTCACCCCTCCACTTT. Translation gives CAITAGQLNSPLHF.

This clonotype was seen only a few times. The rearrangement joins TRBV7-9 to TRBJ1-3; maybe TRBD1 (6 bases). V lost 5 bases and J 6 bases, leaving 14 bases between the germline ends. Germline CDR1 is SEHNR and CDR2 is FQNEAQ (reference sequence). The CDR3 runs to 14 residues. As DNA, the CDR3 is TGTGCCAGCAGCGATTACAGGGAGGCAAACACCATATATTTT. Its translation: CASSDYREANTIYF.

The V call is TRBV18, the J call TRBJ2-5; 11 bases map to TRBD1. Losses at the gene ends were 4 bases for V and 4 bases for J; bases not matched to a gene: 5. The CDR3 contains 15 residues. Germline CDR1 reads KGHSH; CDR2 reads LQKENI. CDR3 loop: CASSRTGGRRETQYF. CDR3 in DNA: TGTGCCAGCTCACGGACAGGGGGCCGGCGAGAGACCCAGTACTTC.

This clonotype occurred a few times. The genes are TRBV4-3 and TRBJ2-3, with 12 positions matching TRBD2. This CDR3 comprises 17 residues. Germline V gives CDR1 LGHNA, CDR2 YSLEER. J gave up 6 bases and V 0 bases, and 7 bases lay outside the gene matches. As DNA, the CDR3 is TGCGCCAGCAGCCAAGATTTAACTAGCGGGAGGCCCGATACGCAGTATTTT. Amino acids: CASSQDLTSGRPDTQYF.

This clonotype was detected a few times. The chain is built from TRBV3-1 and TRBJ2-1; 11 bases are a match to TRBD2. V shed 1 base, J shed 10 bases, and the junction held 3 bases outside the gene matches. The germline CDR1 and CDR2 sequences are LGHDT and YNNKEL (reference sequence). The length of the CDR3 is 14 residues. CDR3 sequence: CASSQGLAGKEQFF. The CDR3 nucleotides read TGTGCCAGCAGCCAAGGACTAGCGGGGAAAGAGCAGTTCTTC.

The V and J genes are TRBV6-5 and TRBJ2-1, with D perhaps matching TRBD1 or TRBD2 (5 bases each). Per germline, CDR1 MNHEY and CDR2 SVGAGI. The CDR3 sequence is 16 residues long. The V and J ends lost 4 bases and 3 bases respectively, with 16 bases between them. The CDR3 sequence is CASSSQRTGLYNEQFF. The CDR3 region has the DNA TGTGCCAGCAGTTCCCAACGGACGGGGCTCTACAATGAGCAGTTCTTC.

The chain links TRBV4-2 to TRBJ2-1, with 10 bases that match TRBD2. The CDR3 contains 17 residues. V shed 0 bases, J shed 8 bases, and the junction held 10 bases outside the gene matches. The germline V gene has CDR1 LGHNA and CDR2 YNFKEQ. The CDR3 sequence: CASSQESSGRPEDEQFF. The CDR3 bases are TGTGCCAGCAGCCAAGAGTCTAGCGGGAGACCGGAAGATGAGCAGTTCTTC.

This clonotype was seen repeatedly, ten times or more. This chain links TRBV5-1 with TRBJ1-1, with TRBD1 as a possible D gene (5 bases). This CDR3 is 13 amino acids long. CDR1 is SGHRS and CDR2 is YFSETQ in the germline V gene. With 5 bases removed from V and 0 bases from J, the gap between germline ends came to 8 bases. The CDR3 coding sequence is TGCGCCAGCAGAGGGGAAATGAACACTGAAGCTTTCTTT. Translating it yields CASRGEMNTEAFF.

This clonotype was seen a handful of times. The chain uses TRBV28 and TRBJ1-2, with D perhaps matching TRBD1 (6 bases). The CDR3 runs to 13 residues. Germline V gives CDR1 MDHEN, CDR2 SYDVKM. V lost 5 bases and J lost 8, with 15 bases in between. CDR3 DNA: TGTGCCAGCAGTAACCTCCGGGGGCACGGCTACACCTTC. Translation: CASSNLRGHGYTF.

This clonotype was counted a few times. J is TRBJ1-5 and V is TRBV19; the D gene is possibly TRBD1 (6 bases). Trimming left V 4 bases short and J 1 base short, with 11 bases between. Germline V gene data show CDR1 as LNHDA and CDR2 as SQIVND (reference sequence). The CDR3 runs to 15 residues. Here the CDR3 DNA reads TGTGCCAGTAGTACCACAGGGACGAGCAATCAGCCCCAGCATTTT. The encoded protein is CASSTTGTSNQPQHF.

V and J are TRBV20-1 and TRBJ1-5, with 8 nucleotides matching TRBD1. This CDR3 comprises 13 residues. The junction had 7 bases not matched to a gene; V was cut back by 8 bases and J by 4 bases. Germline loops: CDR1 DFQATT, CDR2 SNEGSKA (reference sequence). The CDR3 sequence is CSSWQGANQPQHF. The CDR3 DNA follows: TGCAGTTCCTGGCAGGGGGCGAATCAGCCCCAGCATTTT.

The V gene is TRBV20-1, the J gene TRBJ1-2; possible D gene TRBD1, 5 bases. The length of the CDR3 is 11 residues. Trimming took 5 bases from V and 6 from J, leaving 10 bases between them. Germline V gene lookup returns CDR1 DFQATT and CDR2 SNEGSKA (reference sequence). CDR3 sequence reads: CSAWGGNGYTF. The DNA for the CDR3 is TGCAGTGCTTGGGGGGGGAATGGCTACACCTTC.

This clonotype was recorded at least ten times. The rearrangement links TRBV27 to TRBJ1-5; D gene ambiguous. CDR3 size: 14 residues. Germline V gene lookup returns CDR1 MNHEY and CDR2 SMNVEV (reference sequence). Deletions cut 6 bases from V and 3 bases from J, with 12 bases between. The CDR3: CASRSAETNQPQHF. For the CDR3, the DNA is TGTGCCAGCAGGAGTGCGGAGACCAATCAGCCCCAGCATTTT.

The CDR3 reads CASSPFRLPNTGELFF. Here the CDR3 DNA reads TGTGCCAGCAGTCCCTTTAGGCTACCTAACACCGGGGAGCTGTTTTTT. The chain couples TRBV12-3 or TRBV12-4 to TRBJ2-2, with no clear D. Trimming took 5 bases from V and 2 from J, leaving 15 bases between them. The CDR3 runs to 16 residues.

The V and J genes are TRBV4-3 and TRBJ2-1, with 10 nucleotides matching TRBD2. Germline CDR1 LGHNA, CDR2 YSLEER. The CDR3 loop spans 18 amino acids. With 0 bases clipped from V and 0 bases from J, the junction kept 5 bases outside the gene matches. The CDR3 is CASSQDKLAGSSYNEQFF. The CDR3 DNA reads TGCGCCAGCAGCCAAGATAAACTAGCGGGGAGCTCCTACAATGAGCAGTTCTTC.

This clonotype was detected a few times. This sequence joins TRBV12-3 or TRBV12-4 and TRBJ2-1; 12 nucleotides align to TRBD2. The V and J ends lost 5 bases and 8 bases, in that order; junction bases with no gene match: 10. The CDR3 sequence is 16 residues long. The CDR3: CASSPLAGGGWDEQFF. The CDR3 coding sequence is TGTGCCAGCAGTCCCCTAGCGGGGGGGGGTTGGGATGAGCAGTTCTTC.

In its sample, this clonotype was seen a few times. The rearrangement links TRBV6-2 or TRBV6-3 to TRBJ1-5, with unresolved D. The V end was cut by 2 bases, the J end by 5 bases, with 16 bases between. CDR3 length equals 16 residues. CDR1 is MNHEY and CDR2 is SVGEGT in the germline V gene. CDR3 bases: TGTGCCAGCAGTTACAACGTGGGGAGTGGCCATCAGCCCCAGCATTTT. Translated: CASSYNVGSGHQPQHF.

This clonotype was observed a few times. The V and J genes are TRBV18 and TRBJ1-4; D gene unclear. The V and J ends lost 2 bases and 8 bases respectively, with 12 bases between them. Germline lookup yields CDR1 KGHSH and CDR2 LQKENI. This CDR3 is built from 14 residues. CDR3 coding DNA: TGTGCCAGCTCACCAGGGCGGAGGGAGGAAAAACTGTTTTTT. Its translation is CASSPGRREEKLFF.

The DNA for the CDR3 is TGTGCCAGCGTTCTTATGGGCCGGGACGAGCAGTACTTC. Its translation: CASVLMGRDEQYF. This chain uses TRBV5-5 with TRBJ2-7; D is unresolved. This CDR3 has 13 amino acids. V was clipped by 7 bases and J by 5 bases, with 16 bases between them. Germline V lookup: CDR1 SGHKS, CDR2 YYEKEE (reference sequence). The full variable domain, with the rest looked up from reference TRBV5-5 and TRBJ2-7, is DAGVTQSPTHLIKTRGQQVTLRCSPISGHKSVSWYQQVLGQGPQFIFQYYEKEERGRGNFPDRFSARQFPNYSSELNVNALLLGDSALYLCASVLMGRDEQYFGPGTRLTVT.

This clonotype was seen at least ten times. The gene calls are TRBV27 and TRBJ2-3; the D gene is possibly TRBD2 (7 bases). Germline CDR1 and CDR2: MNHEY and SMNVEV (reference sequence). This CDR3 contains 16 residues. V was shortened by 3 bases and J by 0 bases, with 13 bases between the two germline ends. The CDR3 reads CASSLGGLRSTDTQYF. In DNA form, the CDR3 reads TGTGCCAGCAGTTTGGGGGGGCTGCGGAGCACAGATACGCAGTATTTT.

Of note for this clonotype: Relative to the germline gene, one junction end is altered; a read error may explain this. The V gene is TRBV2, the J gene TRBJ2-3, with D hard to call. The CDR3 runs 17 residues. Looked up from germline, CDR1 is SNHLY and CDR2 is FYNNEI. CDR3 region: CAGSEIRAGSSTDTQYF. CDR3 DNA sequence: TGTGCCGGCAGTGAAATAAGGGCCGGATCTAGCACAGATACGCAGTATTTT. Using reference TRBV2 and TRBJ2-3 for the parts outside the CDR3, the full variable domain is EPEVTQTPSHQVTQMGQEVILRCVPISNHLYFYWYRQILGQKVEFLVSFYNNEISEKSEIFDDQFSVERPDGSNFTLKIRSTKLEDSAMYFCAGSEIRAGSSTDTQYFGPGTRLTVL.

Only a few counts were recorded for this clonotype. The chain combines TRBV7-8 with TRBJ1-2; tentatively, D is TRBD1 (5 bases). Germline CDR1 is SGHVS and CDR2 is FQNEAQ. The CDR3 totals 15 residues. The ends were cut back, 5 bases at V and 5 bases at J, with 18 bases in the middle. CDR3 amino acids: CASSQTPLGGYGYTF. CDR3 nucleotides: TGTGCCAGCAGCCAAACTCCATTGGGGGGTTATGGCTACACCTTC.

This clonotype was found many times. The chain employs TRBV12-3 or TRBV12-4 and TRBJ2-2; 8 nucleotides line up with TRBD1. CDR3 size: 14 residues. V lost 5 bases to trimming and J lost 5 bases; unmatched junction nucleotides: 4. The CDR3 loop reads CASSTRQGTGELFF. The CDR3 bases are TGTGCCAGCAGTACCCGACAGGGGACCGGGGAGCTGTTTTTT.

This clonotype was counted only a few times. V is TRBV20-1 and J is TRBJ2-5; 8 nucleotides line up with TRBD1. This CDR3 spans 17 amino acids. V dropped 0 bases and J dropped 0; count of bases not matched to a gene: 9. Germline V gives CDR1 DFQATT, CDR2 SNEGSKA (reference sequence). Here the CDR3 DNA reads TGCAGTGCTAGAGAGCCCGGGGGACAGGTGTACCAAGAGACCCAGTACTTC. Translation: CSAREPGGQVYQETQYF.

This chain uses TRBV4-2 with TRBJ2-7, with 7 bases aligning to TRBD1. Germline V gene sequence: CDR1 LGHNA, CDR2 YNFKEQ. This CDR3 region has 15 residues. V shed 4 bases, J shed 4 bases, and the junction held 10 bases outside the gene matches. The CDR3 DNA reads TGTGCCAGCAGCCCTGAATGGGACAGAGCGTACGAGCAGTACTTC. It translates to CASSPEWDRAYEQYF.